The clone carrying this T cell receptor beta chain came up a few times. Its matching antigen is unknown. Method: immunoSEQ multiplex PCR; TCRdb's copy keeps in-frame clones and lacks some. The sample shows tens of thousands of clones, around 85% of them seen only once. The sample is drawn from a study of T cell responses to AZD1222 COVID-19 vaccine. Study-level points and caveats: Spike-wide coverage was observed for vaccine-associated CD4 TCRs, with dominant responses at 160-218 and 743-854. The reported proportion of spike-specific TCRs targeting unmutated variant regions was nearly half. In a largely white British group with more females than males, clonal diversity was possibly underestimated.

The ends were cut back, 0 bases at V and 5 bases at J, with 6 bases in the middle. The CDR3 sequence is 13 residues long. CDR1 SGHTA and CDR2 FQGTGA come from the germline V gene. The source of this sequence is an adult who received the AZD1222 COVID-19 vaccine. Sequencing was performed on peripheral blood, taken 28 days after the second AZD1222 dose. This chain links TRBV7-3 with TRBJ2-3, with a possible D match to TRBD2 (5 bases). CDR3 in DNA: TGTGCCAGCAGCTTAACGAGGGAAGATACGCAGTATTTT. Its protein is CASSLTREDTQYF.